What follows are 10 T cell receptor beta chains derived from one specimen sequenced in a study of CD8 T cells in ankylosing spondylitis. TCRdb processed the 5' RACE reads anew with MiXCR; each CDR3 protein has one entry. The table has roughly 260,000 distinct CDR3 sequences, 20% seen once. Sequences were obtained from blood, either unsorted or a sorted T cell fraction (not recorded which). These receptors all come from a male donor with ankylosing spondylitis or in good health (not recorded which).

The J gene is TRBJ1-6, the V gene TRBV20-1; D may be TRBD1 (6 bases). The CDR3 is 14 residues long. Between the trimmed V and J ends, which lost 2 bases and 13 bases, there was a span of 18 bases. CDR1 is DFQATT and CDR2 is SNEGSKA in the germline V gene (reference sequence). The CDR3 is CSARSGQPLDPLHF. The CDR3 nucleotides read TGCAGTGCTAGATCAGGACAGCCCTTGGATCCCCTCCACTTT.

This clonotype has at least ten counts. The chain recombines TRBV12-3 or TRBV12-4 with TRBJ1-5, with TRBD1 matching 10 bases. The CDR3 is 14 amino acids. Trimming removed 6 bases from V and 6 bases from J; junction bases left unmatched: 5. The CDR3 sequence is CASSTTGGFQPQHF. The CDR3 nucleotides read TGTGCCAGCAGCACGACAGGGGGCTTTCAGCCCCAGCATTTT.

V gene TRBV29-1 combines with J gene TRBJ1-2; 7 bases agree with TRBD1. V was pared by 6 bases and J by 6 bases, with 7 bases of the junction left unmatched. The CDR3 has 12 amino acids. Germline-derived CDR1 and CDR2 are SQVTM and ANQGSEA. DNA for the CDR3: TGCAGCGTCCGCGGAGGGGGCGATGGCTACACCTTC. As protein: CSVRGGGDGYTF.

The chain couples TRBV20-1 to TRBJ1-6; D unresolved. Trimming removed 5 bases at V and 1 base at J, with 15 bases between. The CDR3 is made up of 16 amino acids. Looked up from germline, CDR1 is DFQATT and CDR2 is SNEGSKA (reference sequence). This chain's CDR3 is CSAPQASGSYNSPLHF. The CDR3 nucleotides read TGCAGTGCTCCACAAGCGTCGGGGTCCTATAATTCACCCCTCCACTTT.

This clonotype was detected a few times. The rearrangement uses TRBV20-1 and TRBJ1-2; TRBD1 agrees at 7 bases. The CDR3 covers 15 residues. Germline V gene data show CDR1 as DFQATT and CDR2 as SNEGSKA (reference sequence). The J segment lost 5 bases and the V segment lost 0 bases, leaving 9 bases of the junction unmatched. CDR3 sequence: CSARDKYRGRYGYTF. In DNA, the CDR3 is TGCAGTGCTAGAGATAAGTACAGGGGAAGATATGGCTACACCTTC.

The V gene is TRBV24-1, the J gene TRBJ2-3, with 10 bases that match TRBD2. This CDR3 has 16 amino acids. V shed 3 bases, J shed 2 bases, and the junction held 4 bases outside the gene matches. Germline V gene lookup returns CDR1 KGHDR and CDR2 SFDVKD. CDR3 sequence (DNA): TGTGCCACCAGTGATCCACTAGCGGGACTCACAGATACGCAGTATTTT. It yields the protein CATSDPLAGLTDTQYF.

This clonotype has ten or more counts. The chain recombines TRBV5-1 with TRBJ2-3; 15 nucleotides agree with TRBD2. CDR1 is SGHRS, CDR2 YFSETQ, per germline. This CDR3 spans 16 amino acids. The J segment lost 6 bases and the V segment lost 3 bases, leaving 5 bases of the junction unmatched. The CDR3 is CASSSGLAGGPDTQYF. The CDR3 coding sequence is TGCGCCAGCAGCTCAGGACTAGCGGGGGGGCCGGATACGCAGTATTTT.

In its sample, this clonotype was seen a few times. The rearrangement joins TRBV7-6 to TRBJ2-1; 7 nucleotides align to TRBD2. The ends lost 0 bases at V and 3 bases at J; junction bases unmatched: 2. The CDR3 loop spans 15 amino acids. CDR1 is SGHVS, CDR2 FNYEAQ, per germline. As DNA, the CDR3 is TGTGCCAGCAGCTTAGCACTAGCGAGCTACAATGAGCAGTTCTTC. Protein product: CASSLALASYNEQFF. Full variable domain (rest looked up from reference TRBV7-6 and TRBJ2-1): GAGVSQSPRYKVTKRGQDVALRCDPISGHVSLYWYRQALGQGPEFLTYFNYEAQQDKSGLPNDRFSAERPEGSISTLTIQRTEQRDSAMYRCASSLALASYNEQFFGPGTRLTVL.

In this sample, this clonotype turned up many times. The V gene is TRBV12-3 or TRBV12-4, the J gene TRBJ2-2; D is perhaps TRBD2 (5 bases). V lost 6 bases and J lost 4, with 12 bases in between. The CDR3 has 14 residues. The CDR3 bases are TGTGCCAGCAGCCGTCCGAGGGTCACCGGGGAGCTGTTTTTT. It translates to CASSRPRVTGELFF.

This clonotype was counted a few times. The V call is TRBV3-1, the J call TRBJ2-5; 8 bases are shared with TRBD1. CDR3 size: 13 residues. Germline CDR1 is LGHDT and CDR2 is YNNKEL (reference sequence). V shed 1 base and J 6 bases; nucleotides not matched to a gene: 1. The CDR3 loop is CASSQGTGKTQYF. In DNA, the CDR3 is TGTGCCAGCAGCCAAGGGACAGGGAAGACCCAGTACTTC.